This TCR beta chain was recorded in a study of cytomegalovirus exposure and HLA in healthy donors. Per the germline V gene, CDR1 is SGDLS and CDR2 is YYNGEE. The CDR3 has 16 amino acids. J gave up 5 bases and V 2 bases, and 9 bases lay outside the gene matches. All the people who gave samples were healthy bone marrow donors. Primers for the PCR totalled 60 Vbeta and 13 Jbeta. TCRdb keeps only in-frame clones here, not all; method: immunoSEQ multiplex PCR. The table has fewer than 250,000 clones, 60% to 80% seen once. The gene calls are TRBV9 and TRBJ2-5; 10 positions match TRBD2. Sequenced sample: PBMCs. The clonotype originates from a man aged 18 to 29 in good health and CMV-seronegative. The CDR3 loop reads CASSVRRSGGTETQYF. As DNA, the CDR3 is TGTGCCAGCAGCGTTCGTCGTAGCGGGGGGACGGAGACCCAGTACTTC. Together with reference TRBV9 and TRBJ2-5, the CDR3 gives the full variable domain: DSGVTQTPKHLITATGQRVTLRCSPRSGDLSVYWYQQSLDQGLQFLIQYYNGEERAKGNILERFSAQQFPDLHSELNLSSLELGDSALYFCASSVRRSGGTETQYFGPGTRLLVL.